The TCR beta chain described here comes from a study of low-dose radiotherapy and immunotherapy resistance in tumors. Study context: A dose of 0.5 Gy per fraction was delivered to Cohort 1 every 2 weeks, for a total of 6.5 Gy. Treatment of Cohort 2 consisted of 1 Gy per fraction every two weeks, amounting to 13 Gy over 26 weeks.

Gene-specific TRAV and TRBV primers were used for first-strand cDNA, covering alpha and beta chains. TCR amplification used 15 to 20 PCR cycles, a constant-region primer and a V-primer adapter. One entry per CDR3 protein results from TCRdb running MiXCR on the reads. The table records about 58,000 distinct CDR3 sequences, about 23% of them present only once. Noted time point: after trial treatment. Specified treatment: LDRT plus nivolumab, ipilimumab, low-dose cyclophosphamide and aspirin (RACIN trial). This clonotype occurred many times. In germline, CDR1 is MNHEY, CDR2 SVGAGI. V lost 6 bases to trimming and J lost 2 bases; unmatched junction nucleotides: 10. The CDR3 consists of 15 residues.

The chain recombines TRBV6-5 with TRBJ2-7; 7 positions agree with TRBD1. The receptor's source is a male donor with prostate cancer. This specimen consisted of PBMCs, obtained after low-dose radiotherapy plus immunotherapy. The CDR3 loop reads CASSNRGAIAYEQYF. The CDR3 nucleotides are TGTGCCAGCAGCAACAGGGGAGCAATCGCCTACGAGCAGTACTTC.